This TCR beta chain appears in the sequencing data of a study of technical replicates of blood from a handful of donors. CDR1 and CDR2 (germline): LNHDA, SQIVND (reference sequence). The CDR3 totals 15 residues. The V end was cut by 6 bases, the J end by 0 bases, with 15 bases between. Libraries were prepared by immunoSEQ multiplex PCR; TCRdb keeps only in-frame clonotypes and omits some of them. The sample yields just over 60,000 clones, around 87% seen once. The rearrangement uses TRBV19 and TRBJ2-7; TRBD1 is a possible D gene (5 bases). Sample: PBMCs. This clonotype was sampled from a human donor in good health. Some clones in this sample may be carry-over from other donors' samples. The CDR3 nucleotides are TGTGCCAGTAGCAGGGAAACCCTGAGCTCCTACGAGCAGTACTTC. It encodes CASSRETLSSYEQYF.